This TCR beta chain was obtained from a study of T cell responses to AZD1222 COVID-19 vaccine. Method: immunoSEQ multiplex PCR; TCRdb's copy keeps in-frame clones and lacks some. Among approximately 120,000 clones listed, 70% to 90% were seen once. The CDR3 sequence is 13 residues long. V lost 5 bases to trimming and J lost 4 bases, with 9 bases between them. Per germline, CDR1 SGHAT and CDR2 FQNNGV. The chain is built from TRBV11-2 and TRBJ1-5; D call uncertain. The TCR originated in an adult who received the AZD1222 COVID-19 vaccine. The sequences come from peripheral blood, collected 28 days after the second AZD1222 dose. CDR3 DNA sequence: TGTGCCAGCAGCGAGGGCGCAAATCAGCCCCAGCATTTT. It translates to CASSEGANQPQHF.